The next 5 T cell receptor beta chains were all read from a single sample in a study of graft-versus-host responses after intestinal transplantation. Their antigens are not known. The protocol was immunoSEQ multiplex PCR, while the TCRdb copy is restricted to in-frame clones and leaves out a portion. Altogether 30,000 or so clones are present, roughly four fifths being singletons, with the ten largest covering around a fifth. The sequencing used unstimulated CD8+ T cells sorted from spleen or lymph node cells, collected before intestinal transplant. These receptor sequences come from a human donor who received an intestinal transplant.

The gene calls are TRBV7-9 and TRBJ2-7; 7 bases fit TRBD2. V was clipped by 5 bases and J by 6 bases; unmatched bases: 7. Germline V lookup: CDR1 SEHNR, CDR2 FQNEAQ (reference sequence). This CDR3 contains 13 residues. This CDR3 is CASSPRVAGEQYF. The DNA of the CDR3 is TGTGCCAGCAGCCCCCGGGTAGCGGGCGAGCAGTACTTC.

The chain employs TRBV29-1 and TRBJ1-3; D is uncertain. The germline V and J ends were trimmed by 0 bases and 7 bases, with 10 bases remaining between them. Germline V gene data show CDR1 as SQVTM and CDR2 as ANQGSEA. This CDR3 region has 13 residues. The DNA for the CDR3 is TGCAGCGTTGAAGAAGGAGGGTGGAACACCATATATTTT. It specifies CSVEEGGWNTIYF. The full variable domain, with the rest looked up from reference TRBV29-1 and TRBJ1-3, is SAVISQKPSRDICQRGTSLTIQCQVDSQVTMMFWYRQQPGQSLTLIATANQGSEATYESGFVIDKFPISRPNLTFSTLTVSNMSPEDSSIYLCSVEEGGWNTIYFGEGSWLTVV.

The count of this clone is one. The chain uses TRBV13 and TRBJ2-1, with 7 bases identical to TRBD2. The CDR3 has 14 residues. The ends lost 5 bases at V and 3 bases at J; junction bases unmatched: 4. The germline V gene encodes CDR1 PRHDT and CDR2 FYEKMQ (reference sequence). The chain's CDR3 is CASSQRDLYNEQFF. The DNA of the CDR3 is TGTGCCAGCAGCCAGCGGGACCTCTACAATGAGCAGTTCTTC. Filled out from reference TRBV13 and TRBJ2-1, the complete variable domain reads AAGVIQSPRHLIKEKRETATLKCYPIPRHDTVYWYQQGPGQDPQFLISFYEKMQSDKGSIPDRFSAQQFSDYHSELNMSSLELGDSALYFCASSQRDLYNEQFFGPGTRLTVL.

The CDR3 DNA reads TGTGCCAGCAGTTCCCTAGCGGGAGCGTCGGAGACCCAGTACTTC. Translation gives CASSSLAGASETQYF. The V gene is TRBV28, the J gene TRBJ2-5; 10 bases line up with TRBD2. The trim removed 4 bases at V and 5 bases at J, leaving 7 bases unmatched. The germline V gene has CDR1 MDHEN and CDR2 SYDVKM. The CDR3 is 15 residues long. The full variable domain, in which reference TRBV28 and TRBJ2-5 provide the parts outside the CDR3, is DVKVTQSSRYLVKRTGEKVFLECVQDMDHENMFWYRQDPGLGLRLIYFSYDVKMKEKGDIPEGYSVSREKKERFSLILESASTNQTSMYLCASSSLAGASETQYFGPGTRLLVL.

With regard to this clone: At one end the junction does not follow the germline gene, possibly because of a read error. The V and J genes are TRBV4-1 and TRBJ2-7, with a tentative D call TRBD2 (5 bases). Germline CDR1 reads MGHRA; CDR2 reads YSYEKL. CDR3 size: 14 residues. CDR3 residues: CASSPPSSSHEQYF. For the CDR3, the DNA is TGCGCCAGCAGCCCCCCCTCTAGCTCCCACGAGCAGTACTTC.